This is a list of T cell receptor beta chains from one sample in a study of blood T cells in healthy people across ages. TCRdb redid the calling of the 5' RACE reads with MiXCR, one entry per CDR3 protein. Of around 1,600,000 distinct CDR3 sequences in the sample, around 40% were seen once. The specimen sequenced was blood. Receptors were obtained from a woman younger than 30 in good health. The CDR3 runs from the conserved cysteine through the conserved F or W. Fields, in order: V gene, D gene, J gene, clone size, CDR3 DNA, CDR3 protein. A D gene is named only where the DNA matches it firmly. Clone size is shown for a subset of rows, as once, few, many or a class of expanded clone.

v_call: TRBV9
d_call: TRBD2
j_call: TRBJ2-3
clone_size: many
cdr3_nt: TGTGCCAGCAGCGTGACTAGCGGGGATATACGAGATACGCAGTATTTT
cdr3_aa: CASSVTSGDIRDTQYF

v_call: TRBV4-1
d_call: .
j_call: TRBJ1-4
clone_size: .
cdr3_nt: TGCGCCAGCAGCCAAGGGTTTTGGCCCGATGAAAAACTGTTTTTT
cdr3_aa: CASSQGFWPDEKLFF

v_call: TRBV4-3
d_call: .
j_call: TRBJ1-1
clone_size: few
cdr3_nt: TGCGCCAGCAGCCAAGTGCGGGGTTACACTGAAGCTTTCTTT
cdr3_aa: CASSQVRGYTEAFF

v_call: TRBV28
d_call: .
j_call: TRBJ2-1
clone_size: few
cdr3_nt: TGTGCCAGCAGTTTATCCGCCGGAAATTCTAATGAGCAGTTCTTC
cdr3_aa: CASSLSAGNSNEQFF

v_call: TRBV29-1
d_call: TRBD2
j_call: TRBJ2-3
clone_size: few
cdr3_nt: TGCAGCGTTTTAGCGGGGGGGTTGGATACGCAGTATTTT
cdr3_aa: CSVLAGGLDTQYF

v_call: TRBV27
d_call: TRBD2
j_call: TRBJ2-1
clone_size: few
cdr3_nt: TGTGCCAGCAGTTCAAGCGGGACTTATTCCTCCTACAATGAGCAGTTCTTC
cdr3_aa: CASSSSGTYSSYNEQFF

v_call: TRBV10-3
d_call: TRBD1
j_call: TRBJ1-5
clone_size: .
cdr3_nt: TGTGCCACGGACGACAGGGGGTCCAATCAGCCCCAGCATTTT
cdr3_aa: CATDDRGSNQPQHF

v_call: TRBV29-1
d_call: .
j_call: TRBJ2-3
clone_size: .
cdr3_nt: TGCAGCGTTGATCCCACCGATTATACGCAGTATTTT
cdr3_aa: CSVDPTDYTQYF

v_call: TRBV12-3/TRBV12-4
d_call: TRBD2
j_call: TRBJ2-3
clone_size: few
cdr3_nt: TGTGCCAGCAGTTTAGCATTATCAGCGGGAGGCACAGATACGCAGTATTTT
cdr3_aa: CASSLALSAGGTDTQYF

v_call: TRBV12-5
d_call: .
j_call: TRBJ1-2
clone_size: .
cdr3_nt: TGTGCTAGTGGCCCCCCGACAGGACCATTTGATTATGGCTACACCTTC
cdr3_aa: CASGPPTGPFDYGYTF

v_call: TRBV29-1
d_call: .
j_call: TRBJ2-1
clone_size: few
cdr3_nt: TGCAGCGTTGATTCGGCAGGGAACCATGAGCAGTTCTTC
cdr3_aa: CSVDSAGNHEQFF

v_call: TRBV11-2
d_call: TRBD1
j_call: TRBJ2-7
clone_size: few
cdr3_nt: TGTGCCAGCAGCCCATGGACAGGGGGCAACGAGCAGTACTTC
cdr3_aa: CASSPWTGGNEQYF

v_call: TRBV7-3
d_call: TRBD2
j_call: TRBJ2-3
clone_size: .
cdr3_nt: TGTGCCAGCAGCTGGGCAGCTAGCGGGATGGGATCAGATACGCAGTATTTT
cdr3_aa: CASSWAASGMGSDTQYF

v_call: TRBV29-1
d_call: .
j_call: TRBJ2-7
clone_size: .
cdr3_nt: TGCAGCGTTGAAGCGCAGGGGAAGCGCGAGCAGTACTTC
cdr3_aa: CSVEAQGKREQYF

v_call: TRBV11-3
d_call: .
j_call: TRBJ2-5
clone_size: few
cdr3_nt: TGTGCCAGCAGCTTATCGGCTACCCAAGAGACCCAGTACTTC
cdr3_aa: CASSLSATQETQYF

v_call: TRBV2
d_call: .
j_call: TRBJ1-1
clone_size: few
cdr3_nt: TGTGCCAGCAGCAGTACAGGGAGCCGCACTGAAGCTTTCTTT
cdr3_aa: CASSSTGSRTEAFF

v_call: TRBV29-1
d_call: TRBD1
j_call: TRBJ1-2
clone_size: .
cdr3_nt: TGCAGCGTTCCTCACAGGGGGCGCGATGGTGGCTACACCTTC
cdr3_aa: CSVPHRGRDGGYTF

v_call: TRBV6-6
d_call: .
j_call: TRBJ2-1
clone_size: once
cdr3_nt: TGTGCCAGCACCAGTGGAGGCCATGAGCAGTTCTTC
cdr3_aa: CASTSGGHEQFF

v_call: TRBV7-3
d_call: TRBD2
j_call: TRBJ2-3
clone_size: few
cdr3_nt: TGTGCCAGCAGTTCCTGGACTAGCGGGAGACCTACTAGCACAGATACGCAGTATTTT
cdr3_aa: CASSSWTSGRPTSTDTQYF

v_call: TRBV6-6
d_call: TRBD1
j_call: TRBJ1-2
clone_size: .
cdr3_nt: TGTGCCAGCAGTTCCTCCGGACAGGGGAGTAACTATGGCTACACCTTC
cdr3_aa: CASSSSGQGSNYGYTF

v_call: TRBV20-1
d_call: TRBD1
j_call: TRBJ2-1
clone_size: once
cdr3_nt: TGCAGTGCTCTAGCCGGGACAGGATCCAATGAGCAGTTCTTC
cdr3_aa: CSALAGTGSNEQFF

v_call: TRBV29-1
d_call: .
j_call: TRBJ2-7
clone_size: .
cdr3_nt: TGCAGCGGTGAATCTAATTACGAGCAGTACTTC
cdr3_aa: CSGESNYEQYF

v_call: TRBV10-3
d_call: .
j_call: TRBJ2-1
clone_size: .
cdr3_nt: TGTGCCATCAGCGGGCGTTCAGGGATTAATGAGCAGTTCTTC
cdr3_aa: CAISGRSGINEQFF

v_call: TRBV12-3/TRBV12-4
d_call: TRBD1
j_call: TRBJ2-3
clone_size: .
cdr3_nt: TGTGCCAGCAGTTACTCCGCCCATACAGGGGTAGATACGCAGTATTTT
cdr3_aa: CASSYSAHTGVDTQYF

v_call: TRBV7-9
d_call: TRBD2
j_call: TRBJ2-3
clone_size: few
cdr3_nt: TGTGCCAGCGTCCACGGGGGAGGGACAGATACGCAGTATTTT
cdr3_aa: CASVHGGGTDTQYF

v_call: TRBV7-9
d_call: .
j_call: TRBJ2-3
clone_size: .
cdr3_nt: TGTGCCAGCAGTCGAATGGGGGAGCTAATCACAGATACGCAGTATTTT
cdr3_aa: CASSRMGELITDTQYF

v_call: TRBV5-4
d_call: TRBD1
j_call: TRBJ1-1
clone_size: .
cdr3_nt: TGTGCCAGCAGCTTCGACAGGGGGCAGGATGAAGCTTTCTTT
cdr3_aa: CASSFDRGQDEAFF

v_call: TRBV5-1
d_call: TRBD1
j_call: TRBJ1-1
clone_size: many
cdr3_nt: TGTGCCAGCAGCCCACAGGGGGCAAACACTGAAGCTTTCTTT
cdr3_aa: CASSPQGANTEAFF

v_call: TRBV5-6
d_call: .
j_call: TRBJ2-1
clone_size: .
cdr3_nt: TGTGCCAGCAGCTTGGGGGACGACTACAATGAGCAGTTCTTC
cdr3_aa: CASSLGDDYNEQFF

v_call: TRBV7-2
d_call: .
j_call: TRBJ2-5
clone_size: .
cdr3_nt: TGTGCCAGCAGCAAAGCAGTTGGGGGACAAGAGACCCAGTACTTC
cdr3_aa: CASSKAVGGQETQYF

v_call: TRBV7-2
d_call: .
j_call: TRBJ2-1
clone_size: once
cdr3_nt: TGTGCCAGCAGCTTAGAGTCTAGCCCCCACGAGCAGTTCTTC
cdr3_aa: CASSLESSPHEQFF

v_call: TRBV9
d_call: .
j_call: TRBJ2-7
clone_size: .
cdr3_nt: TGTGCCGGCAGCCCCCATTGGGGGAGCTCCTACGAGCAGTACTTC
cdr3_aa: CAGSPHWGSSYEQYF

v_call: TRBV4-1
d_call: TRBD1
j_call: TRBJ2-7
clone_size: .
cdr3_nt: TGCGCCAGCAGCCACGTACAGGGGAACAATGAGCAGTACTTC
cdr3_aa: CASSHVQGNNEQYF

v_call: TRBV6-1
d_call: .
j_call: TRBJ2-7
clone_size: few
cdr3_nt: TGTGCCAGCAGTGACAGTGTCAGGTCCTACAATGAGCAGTACTTC
cdr3_aa: CASSDSVRSYNEQYF

v_call: TRBV7-9
d_call: .
j_call: TRBJ2-1
clone_size: few
cdr3_nt: TGTGCCAGCAACTCAGCCTTTTACAATGAGCAGTTCTTC
cdr3_aa: CASNSAFYNEQFF

v_call: TRBV27
d_call: .
j_call: TRBJ1-1
clone_size: .
cdr3_nt: TGTGCCAGCAAGTGGGGGGGCGCCACTGAAGCTTTCTTT
cdr3_aa: CASKWGGATEAFF

v_call: TRBV28
d_call: .
j_call: TRBJ2-7
clone_size: .
cdr3_nt: TGTGCCAGCAGTTTTCTTATCGCAGGGTCCTACGAGCAGTACTTC
cdr3_aa: CASSFLIAGSYEQYF

v_call: TRBV25-1
d_call: TRBD1
j_call: TRBJ2-7
clone_size: .
cdr3_nt: TGTGCCAGCAGTGCCAGGGGGACAGGGACCTACGAGCAGTACTTC
cdr3_aa: CASSARGTGTYEQYF

v_call: TRBV7-3
d_call: .
j_call: TRBJ2-7
clone_size: few
cdr3_nt: TGTGCCAGCAGCTTAACGTACGGATCCTACGAGCAGTACTTC
cdr3_aa: CASSLTYGSYEQYF

v_call: TRBV4-1
d_call: TRBD1
j_call: TRBJ2-7
clone_size: few
cdr3_nt: TGCGCCAGCAGCCAATGGGGACAGGGTTACGAGCAGTACTTC
cdr3_aa: CASSQWGQGYEQYF

v_call: TRBV12-5
d_call: .
j_call: TRBJ1-2
clone_size: .
cdr3_nt: TGTGCTAGTGGTTTGATCGGGGGGCGAAGCTATGGCTACACCTTC
cdr3_aa: CASGLIGGRSYGYTF